The 17 T cell receptor beta chains below come from one sample, sequenced in a study of blood T cell repertoires in COVID-19. Repertoires were generated with immunoSEQ multiplex PCR, while TCRdb's copy carries only in-frame clones and drops some. The sample consists of fewer than 80,000 clones, over 70% of them appearing once. Sequencing was done on a sample of peripheral blood. These TCRs come from a man in his sixties with acute or convalescent COVID-19.

CDR3 region: CASKFGDTEAFF. The CDR3 bases are TGCGCCAGCAAATTCGGAGACACTGAAGCTTTCTTT. J is TRBJ1-1 and V is TRBV4-1; the D is unclear. The CDR3 loop spans 12 amino acids. The germline gives CDR1 MGHRA, CDR2 YSYEKL. Trimming left V 7 bases short and J 3 bases short, with 9 bases between.

V and J are TRBV9 and TRBJ1-3; no clear D. Trimming removed 4 bases from V and 0 bases from J, with 11 bases in between. CDR3 length equals 15 residues. Germline V gene lookup returns CDR1 SGDLS and CDR2 YYNGEE. In DNA form, the CDR3 reads TGTGCCAGCAGCCTAGCAGCTAGCTCTGGAAACACCATATATTTT. As protein: CASSLAASSGNTIYF.

The chain employs TRBV11-3 and TRBJ2-1, with a tentative D call TRBD1 (7 bases). V lost 3 bases to trimming and J lost 6 bases, with 12 bases between them. CDR1 SGHNT and CDR2 YENEEA come from the germline V gene. The CDR3 consists of 14 residues. The CDR3 DNA reads TGTGCCAGCAGCTTCCGACAGGGAGGCAATGAGCAGTTCTTC. This codes for CASSFRQGGNEQFF.

The V call is TRBV27, the J call TRBJ2-1; 7 bases are a match to TRBD2. This CDR3 region has 14 residues. Losses at the gene ends were 8 bases for V and 0 bases for J; bases not matched to a gene: 4. The germline CDR1 and CDR2 sequences are MNHEY and SMNVEV (reference sequence). Here the CDR3 DNA reads TGTGCCAGCCACCCTAGCGGCTCCTACAATGAGCAGTTCTTC. Residues: CASHPSGSYNEQFF.

This clone has just a few counts. The CDR3 coding sequence is TGTGCCAGCAGTTACGGGTCGTGGGGAGGCCCTGTCTACGAGCAGTACTTC. Its protein is CASSYGSWGGPVYEQYF. The rearrangement uses TRBV6-2 or TRBV6-3 and TRBJ2-7; possibly TRBD2 for D (6 bases). V was pared by 2 bases and J by 3 bases, with 20 bases between. Germline loops: CDR1 MNHEY, CDR2 SVGEGT. The CDR3 sequence is 17 residues long.

CDR3 DNA: TGTGCCAGCAGCGTAGATTTGAGCTCTGGAAACACCATATATTTT. Translation gives CASSVDLSSGNTIYF. This rearrangement joins TRBV9 to TRBJ1-3; D not resolved. Germline CDR1 and CDR2: SGDLS and YYNGEE. The CDR3 loop spans 15 amino acids. V was trimmed by 0 bases and J by 0 bases, leaving 7 bases between them. Looking up the rest from reference TRBV9 and TRBJ1-3 gives the full variable domain: DSGVTQTPKHLITATGQRVTLRCSPRSGDLSVYWYQQSLDQGLQFLIQYYNGEERAKGNILERFSAQQFPDLHSELNLSSLELGDSALYFCASSVDLSSGNTIYFGEGSWLTVV.

The chain carries TRBV30 and TRBJ2-7, with unresolved D. CDR3 length: 13 amino acids. Germline lookup yields CDR1 GTSNPN and CDR2 SVGIG (reference sequence). Between the trimmed V and J ends, which lost 2 bases and 7 bases, there was a span of 15 bases. The CDR3 here is CAWSISAVGEQYV. The CDR3 bases are TGTGCCTGGAGTATCTCCGCGGTCGGGGAGCAGTACGTC.

The chain uses TRBV2 and TRBJ2-3; 13 positions match TRBD2. The junction had 22 bases not matched to a gene; V was cut back by 3 bases and J by 10 bases. Germline V gene sequence: CDR1 SNHLY, CDR2 FYNNEI. The length of the CDR3 is 20 residues. For the CDR3, the DNA is TGTGCCAGCAGTGACACCGCCGGGACTAGCGGGATCCCCAGTTTGTGGGCGCAGTATTTT. As protein: CASSDTAGTSGIPSLWAQYF. The complete variable domain, with remaining parts taken from reference TRBV2 and TRBJ2-3, reads EPEVTQTPSHQVTQMGQEVILRCVPISNHLYFYWYRQILGQKVEFLVSFYNNEISEKSEIFDDQFSVERPDGSNFTLKIRSTKLEDSAMYFCASSDTAGTSGIPSLWAQYFGPGTRLTVL.

The chain combines TRBV5-1 with TRBJ1-2, with 7 bases lining up with TRBD1. Germline CDR1 and CDR2: SGHRS and YFSETQ. Germline trimming cut 1 base from V and 6 bases from J; bases unmatched to any gene: 9. The CDR3 is made up of 15 amino acids. CDR3 nucleotides: TGCGCCAGCAGCTTGACCCAGGGGGTAGTGAATGGCTACACCTTC. Translation: CASSLTQGVVNGYTF.

The V call is TRBV4-1, the J call TRBJ1-1; 9 nucleotides line up with TRBD1. Germline CDR1 MGHRA, CDR2 YSYEKL. The trim removed 5 bases at V and 1 base at J, leaving 8 bases unmatched. The CDR3 totals 16 residues. CDR3 nucleotide sequence: TGCGCCAGCAGCATTACCTTGGGACAGGGGAACACTGAAGCTTTCTTT. It yields the protein CASSITLGQGNTEAFF.

The chain combines TRBV12-3 or TRBV12-4 with TRBJ2-1; D is possibly TRBD2 (6 bases). This CDR3 comprises 11 residues. V lost 7 bases, J lost 9 bases, and 10 bases lay in between. The CDR3 is CASTSEGEQFF. CDR3 coding DNA: TGTGCCAGCACTAGCGAGGGTGAGCAGTTCTTC.

This clone has more than one count but fewer than ten. The V gene is TRBV5-4, the J gene TRBJ2-3; D possibly corresponds to TRBD2 (6 bases). CDR1 and CDR2 from the germline V gene are SGHNT and YYREEE (reference sequence). This CDR3 has 15 residues. The V end lost 4 bases, the J end lost 6 bases, and 18 bases lay between the germline ends. DNA for the CDR3: TGTGCCAGCAGCAGAGGGACTCCTAAGGTGGATACGCAGTATTTT. Protein: CASSRGTPKVDTQYF.

This rearrangement joins TRBV18 to TRBJ2-1, with TRBD2 matching 13 bases. Losses at the gene ends were 6 bases for V and 3 bases for J; bases not matched to a gene: 5. The CDR3 sequence is 16 residues long. Germline CDR1 is KGHSH and CDR2 is LQKENI. CDR3 sequence: CASSSGLAGIYNEQFF. The CDR3 bases are TGTGCCAGCTCGTCGGGACTAGCGGGAATCTACAATGAGCAGTTCTTC.

J is TRBJ2-6 and V is TRBV11-2, with D possibly matching TRBD2 (6 bases). There are 17 residues in the CDR3. V was clipped by 1 base and J by 3 bases, with 13 bases between them. The germline CDR1 and CDR2 sequences are SGHAT and FQNNGV. The CDR3 reads CASSLVSRGVGANVLTF. The CDR3 DNA reads as TGTGCCAGCAGCTTAGTATCGCGGGGTGTTGGGGCCAACGTCCTGACTTTC.

This clone occurred a few times. This chain connects TRBV19 to TRBJ2-1; 8 nucleotides align to TRBD1. Germline trimming cut 7 bases from V and 5 bases from J; bases unmatched to any gene: 10. The CDR3 covers 15 residues. Germline V gives CDR1 LNHDA, CDR2 SQIVND (reference sequence). DNA for the CDR3: TGTGCCAGTAATACTGGACAGGGTCGACACAATGAGCAGTTCTTC. Its translation is CASNTGQGRHNEQFF.

The rearrangement joins TRBV6-2 or TRBV6-3 to TRBJ1-5; 12 nucleotides match TRBD1. Germline values: CDR1 MNHEY, CDR2 SVGEGT. V gave up 3 bases and J gave up 1 base; unmatched junction bases: 7. This CDR3 spans 18 amino acids. The CDR3 sequence is CASSYHRDRGLSNQPQHF. Written as DNA, the CDR3 is TGTGCCAGCAGTTATCATAGGGACAGGGGGCTAAGCAATCAGCCCCAGCATTTT.

The gene calls are TRBV5-4 and TRBJ2-5; D ambiguous. Germline CDR1 SGHNT, CDR2 YYREEE (reference sequence). Trimming shortened V by 1 base and J by 5 bases, and 9 bases separated the two germline ends. CDR3 size: 13 residues. This CDR3 is CASSLPRSETQYF. CDR3 in DNA: TGTGCCAGCAGCTTGCCCCGGTCGGAGACCCAGTACTTC. Using reference TRBV5-4 and TRBJ2-5 for the parts outside the CDR3, the full variable domain is ETGVTQSPTHLIKTRGQQVTLRCSSQSGHNTVSWYQQALGQGPQFIFQYYREEENGRGNFPPRFSGLQFPNYSSELNVNALELDDSALYLCASSLPRSETQYFGPGTRLLVL.